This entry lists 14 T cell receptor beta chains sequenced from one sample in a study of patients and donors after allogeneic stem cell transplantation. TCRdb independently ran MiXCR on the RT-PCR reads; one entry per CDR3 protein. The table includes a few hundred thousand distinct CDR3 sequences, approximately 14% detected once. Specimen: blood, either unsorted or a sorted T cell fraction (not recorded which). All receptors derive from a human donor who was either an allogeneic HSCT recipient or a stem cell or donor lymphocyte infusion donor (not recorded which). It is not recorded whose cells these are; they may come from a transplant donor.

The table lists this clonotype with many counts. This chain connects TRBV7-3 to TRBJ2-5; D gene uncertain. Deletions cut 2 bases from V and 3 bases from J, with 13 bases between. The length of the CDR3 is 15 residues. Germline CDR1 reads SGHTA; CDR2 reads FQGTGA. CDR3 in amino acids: CASSLLPGRKETQYF. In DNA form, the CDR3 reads TGTGCCAGCAGCTTATTACCGGGTAGGAAAGAGACCCAGTACTTC.

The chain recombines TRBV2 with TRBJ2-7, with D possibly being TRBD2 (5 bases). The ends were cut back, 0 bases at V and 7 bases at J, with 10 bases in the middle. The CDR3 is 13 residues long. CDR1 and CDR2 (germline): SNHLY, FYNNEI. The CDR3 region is CASSEAHGVEQYF. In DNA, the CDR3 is TGTGCCAGCAGTGAAGCGCACGGGGTAGAGCAGTACTTC.

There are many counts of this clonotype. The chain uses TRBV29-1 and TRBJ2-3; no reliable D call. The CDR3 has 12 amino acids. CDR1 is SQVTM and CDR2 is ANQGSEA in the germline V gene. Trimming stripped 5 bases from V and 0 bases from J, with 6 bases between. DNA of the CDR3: TGCAGCGTTCGACCGAGCACAGATACGCAGTATTTT. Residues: CSVRPSTDTQYF.

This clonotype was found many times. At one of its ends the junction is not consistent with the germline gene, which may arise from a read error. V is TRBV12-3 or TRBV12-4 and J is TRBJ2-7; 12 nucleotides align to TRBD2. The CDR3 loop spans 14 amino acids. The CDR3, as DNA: TGTGCCAGCAGTCTAGCGGGGGGGTACTACGAGCAGTACTTC. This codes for CASSLAGGYYEQYF.

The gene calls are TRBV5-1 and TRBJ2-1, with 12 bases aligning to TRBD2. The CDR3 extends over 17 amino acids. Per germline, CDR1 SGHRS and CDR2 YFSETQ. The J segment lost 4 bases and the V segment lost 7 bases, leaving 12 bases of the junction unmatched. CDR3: CASRLAGGPGIYNEQFF. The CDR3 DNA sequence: TGCGCCAGCCGGCTAGCGGGGGGGCCTGGGATTTACAATGAGCAGTTCTTC.

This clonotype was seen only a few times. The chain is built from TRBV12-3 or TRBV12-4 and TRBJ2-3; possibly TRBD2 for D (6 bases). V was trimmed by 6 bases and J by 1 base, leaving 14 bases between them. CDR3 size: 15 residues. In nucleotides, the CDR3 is TGTGCCAGCAGCTACCGGGACTTCCGCACAGATACGCAGTATTTT. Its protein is CASSYRDFRTDTQYF.

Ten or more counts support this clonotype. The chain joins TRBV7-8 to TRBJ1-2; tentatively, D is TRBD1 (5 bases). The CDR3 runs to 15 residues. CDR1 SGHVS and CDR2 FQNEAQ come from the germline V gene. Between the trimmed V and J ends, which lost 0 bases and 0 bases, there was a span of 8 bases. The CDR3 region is CASSLAGVPNYGYTF. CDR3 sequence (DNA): TGTGCCAGCAGCTTAGCAGGGGTCCCTAACTATGGCTACACCTTC.

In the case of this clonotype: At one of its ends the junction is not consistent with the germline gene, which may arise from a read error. CDR3 sequence: CASSPRGEGYEQYF. In nucleotides, the CDR3 is TGTGCCAGCTCGCCACGGGGGGAAGGGTACGAGCAGTACTTC. The rearrangement links TRBV18 to TRBJ2-7; 7 nucleotides line up with TRBD2. The CDR3 consists of 14 residues. From germline, CDR1 is KGHSH and CDR2 LQKENI.

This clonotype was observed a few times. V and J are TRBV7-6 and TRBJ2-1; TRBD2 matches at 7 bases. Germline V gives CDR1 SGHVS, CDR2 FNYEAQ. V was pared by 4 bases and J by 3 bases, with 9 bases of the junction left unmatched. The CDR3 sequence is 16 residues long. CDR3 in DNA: TGTGCCAGCAGCTCCCTACCCCGGGACTACTACAATGAGCAGTTCTTC. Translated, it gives CASSSLPRDYYNEQFF.

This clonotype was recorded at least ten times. This CDR3 reads CASSSYQGGSGNTIYF. CDR3 DNA: TGCGCCAGCAGCTCCTACCAAGGGGGCTCTGGAAACACCATATATTTT. The chain couples TRBV5-1 to TRBJ1-3; a weak D match, TRBD1 (6 bases). Germline values: CDR1 SGHRS, CDR2 YFSETQ. This CDR3 is 16 amino acids long. V lost 3 bases and J 0 bases, leaving 13 bases between the germline ends. The entire variable domain, with the rest obtained from reference TRBV5-1 and TRBJ1-3, is as follows: KAGVTQTPRYLIKTRGQQVTLSCSPISGHRSVSWYQQTPGQGLQFLFEYFSETQRNKGNFPGRFSGRQFSNSRSEMNVSTLELGDSALYLCASSSYQGGSGNTIYFGEGSWLTVV.

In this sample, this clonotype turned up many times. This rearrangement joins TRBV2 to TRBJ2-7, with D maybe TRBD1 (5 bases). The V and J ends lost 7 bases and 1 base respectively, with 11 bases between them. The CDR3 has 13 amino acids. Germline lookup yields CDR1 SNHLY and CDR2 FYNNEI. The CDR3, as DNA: TGTGCCAGCACTGTACAGGATTCCTACGAGCAGTACTTC. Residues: CASTVQDSYEQYF.

The CDR3 DNA is TGCAGTGCTAGAGGACTAGCGGGTTATGAGCAGTTCTTC. Residues: CSARGLAGYEQFF. J is TRBJ2-1 and V is TRBV20-1; 10 bases are shared with TRBD2. Germline assignment: CDR1 DFQATT and CDR2 SNEGSKA (reference sequence). The CDR3 loop spans 13 amino acids. Trimming cost V 1 base and J 8 bases; bases outside gene matches: 2.

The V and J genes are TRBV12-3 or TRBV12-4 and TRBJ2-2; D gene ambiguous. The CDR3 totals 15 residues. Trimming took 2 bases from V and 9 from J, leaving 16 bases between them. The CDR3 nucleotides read TGTGCCAGCAGTTTATTGCTGTTCATCCCCTGGGAGCTGTTTTTT. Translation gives CASSLLLFIPWELFF.

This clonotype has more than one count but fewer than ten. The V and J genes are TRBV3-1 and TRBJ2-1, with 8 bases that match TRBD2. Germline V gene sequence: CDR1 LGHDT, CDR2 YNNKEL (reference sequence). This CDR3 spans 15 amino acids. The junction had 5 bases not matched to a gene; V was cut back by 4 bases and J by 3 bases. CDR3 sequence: CASSRAGTSYNEQFF. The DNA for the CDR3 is TGTGCCAGCAGCCGCGCCGGGACTAGCTACAATGAGCAGTTCTTC.